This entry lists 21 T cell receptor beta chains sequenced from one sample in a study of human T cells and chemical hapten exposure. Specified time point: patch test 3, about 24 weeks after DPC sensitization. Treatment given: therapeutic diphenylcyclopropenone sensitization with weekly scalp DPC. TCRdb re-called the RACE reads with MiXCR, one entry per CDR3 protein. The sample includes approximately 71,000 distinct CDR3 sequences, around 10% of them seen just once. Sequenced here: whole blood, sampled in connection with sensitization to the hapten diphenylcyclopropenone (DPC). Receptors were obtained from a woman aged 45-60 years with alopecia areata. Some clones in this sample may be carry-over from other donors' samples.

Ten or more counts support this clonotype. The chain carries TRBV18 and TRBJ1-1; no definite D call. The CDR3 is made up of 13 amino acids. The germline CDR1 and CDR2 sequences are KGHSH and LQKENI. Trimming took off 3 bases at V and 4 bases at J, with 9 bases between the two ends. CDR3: CASSPPTSTEAFF. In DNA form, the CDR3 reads TGTGCCAGCTCACCCCCCACGAGCACTGAAGCTTTCTTT.

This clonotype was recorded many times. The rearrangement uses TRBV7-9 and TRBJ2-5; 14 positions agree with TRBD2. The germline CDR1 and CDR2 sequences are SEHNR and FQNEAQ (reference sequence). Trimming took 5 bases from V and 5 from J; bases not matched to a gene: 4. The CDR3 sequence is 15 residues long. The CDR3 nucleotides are TGTGCCAGCAGCCACGGGACTAGCGGGAGTGAGACCCAGTACTTC. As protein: CASSHGTSGSETQYF.

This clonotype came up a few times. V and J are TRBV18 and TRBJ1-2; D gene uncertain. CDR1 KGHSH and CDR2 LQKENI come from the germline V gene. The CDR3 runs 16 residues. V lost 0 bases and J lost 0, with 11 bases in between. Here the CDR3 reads CASSPPVHLANYGYTF. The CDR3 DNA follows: TGTGCCAGCTCACCACCGGTACACTTAGCTAACTATGGCTACACCTTC. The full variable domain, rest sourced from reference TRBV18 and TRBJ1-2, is NAGVMQNPRHLVRRRGQEARLRCSPMKGHSHVYWYRQLPEEGLKFMVYLQKENIIDESGMPKERFSAEFPKEGPSILRIQQVVRGDSAAYFCASSPPVHLANYGYTFGSGTRLTVV.

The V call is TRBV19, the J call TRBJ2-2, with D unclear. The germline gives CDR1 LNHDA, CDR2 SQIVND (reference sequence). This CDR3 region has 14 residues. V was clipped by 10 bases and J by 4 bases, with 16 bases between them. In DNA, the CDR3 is TGTGCCAACGCCGGCCCCCTGGGCACCGGGGAGCTGTTTTTT. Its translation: CANAGPLGTGELFF.

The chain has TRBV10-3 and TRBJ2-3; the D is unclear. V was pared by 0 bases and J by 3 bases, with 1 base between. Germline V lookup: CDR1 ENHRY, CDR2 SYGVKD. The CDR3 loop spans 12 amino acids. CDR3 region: CAISESTDTQYF. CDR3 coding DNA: TGTGCCATCAGTGAGTCTACAGATACGCAGTATTTT.

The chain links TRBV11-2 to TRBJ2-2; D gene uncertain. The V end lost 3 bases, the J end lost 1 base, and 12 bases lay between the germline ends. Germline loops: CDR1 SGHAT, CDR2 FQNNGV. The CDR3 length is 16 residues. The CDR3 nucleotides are TGTGCCAGCAGCTTTCGGCAGAACCTGAACACCGGGGAGCTGTTTTTT. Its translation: CASSFRQNLNTGELFF. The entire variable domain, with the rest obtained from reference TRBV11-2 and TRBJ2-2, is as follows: EAGVAQSPRYKIIEKRQSVAFWCNPISGHATLYWYQQILGQGPKLLIQFQNNGVVDDSQLPKDRFSAERLKGVDSTLKIQPAKLEDSAVYLCASSFRQNLNTGELFFGEGSRLTVL.

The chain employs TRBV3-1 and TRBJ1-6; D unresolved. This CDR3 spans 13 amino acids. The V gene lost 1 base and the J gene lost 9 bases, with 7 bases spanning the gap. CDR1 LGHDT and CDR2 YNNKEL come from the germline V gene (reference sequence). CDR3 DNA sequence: TGTGCCAGCAGCCAAGCGCTAGCTTCACCCCTCCACTTT. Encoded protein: CASSQALASPLHF. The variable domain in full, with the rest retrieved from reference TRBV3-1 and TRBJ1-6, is DTAVSQTPKYLVTQMGNDKSIKCEQNLGHDTMYWYKQDSKKFLKIMFSYNNKELIINETVPNRFSPKSPDKAHLNLHINSLELGDSAVYFCASSQALASPLHFGNGTRLTVT.

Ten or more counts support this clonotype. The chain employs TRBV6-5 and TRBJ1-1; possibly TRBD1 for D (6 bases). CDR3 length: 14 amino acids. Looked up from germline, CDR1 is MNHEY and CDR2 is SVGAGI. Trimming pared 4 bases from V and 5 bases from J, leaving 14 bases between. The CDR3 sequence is CASSWVRGFTEAFF. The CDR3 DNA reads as TGTGCCAGCAGTTGGGTCAGGGGCTTTACTGAAGCTTTCTTT.

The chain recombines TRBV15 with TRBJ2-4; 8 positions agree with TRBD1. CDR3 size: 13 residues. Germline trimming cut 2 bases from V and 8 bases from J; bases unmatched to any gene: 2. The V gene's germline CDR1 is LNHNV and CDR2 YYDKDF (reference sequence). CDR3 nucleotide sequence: TGTGCCACCAGCAGACAGACAGGGGACATTCAGTACTTC. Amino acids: CATSRQTGDIQYF. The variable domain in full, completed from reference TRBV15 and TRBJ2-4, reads DAMVIQNPRYQVTQFGKPVTLSCSQTLNHNVMYWYQQKSSQAPKLLFHYYDKDFNNEADTPDNFQSRRPNTSFCFLDIRSPGLGDTAMYLCATSRQTGDIQYFGAGTRLSVL.

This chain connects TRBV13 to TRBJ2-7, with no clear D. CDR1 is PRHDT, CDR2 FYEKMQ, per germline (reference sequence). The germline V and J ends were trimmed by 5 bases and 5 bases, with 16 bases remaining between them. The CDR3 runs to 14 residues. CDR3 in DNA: TGTGCCAGCAGCGTCCGGGCCGGAGTAGACGAGCAGTACTTC. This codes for CASSVRAGVDEQYF.

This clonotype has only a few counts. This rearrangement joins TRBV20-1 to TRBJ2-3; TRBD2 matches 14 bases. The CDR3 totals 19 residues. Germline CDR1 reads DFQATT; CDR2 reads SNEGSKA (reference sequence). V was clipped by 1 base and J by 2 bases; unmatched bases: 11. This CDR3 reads CSARGQTSGRAKNTDTQYF. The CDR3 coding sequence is TGCAGTGCTAGAGGACAGACTAGCGGGAGGGCCAAGAACACAGATACGCAGTATTTT.

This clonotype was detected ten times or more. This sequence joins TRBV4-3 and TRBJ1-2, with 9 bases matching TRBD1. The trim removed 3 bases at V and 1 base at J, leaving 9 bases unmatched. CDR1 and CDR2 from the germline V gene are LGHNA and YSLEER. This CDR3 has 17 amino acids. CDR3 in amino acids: CASSQPGQGSYNYGYTF. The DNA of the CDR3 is TGCGCCAGCAGCCAGCCCGGACAGGGGTCATATAACTATGGCTACACCTTC.

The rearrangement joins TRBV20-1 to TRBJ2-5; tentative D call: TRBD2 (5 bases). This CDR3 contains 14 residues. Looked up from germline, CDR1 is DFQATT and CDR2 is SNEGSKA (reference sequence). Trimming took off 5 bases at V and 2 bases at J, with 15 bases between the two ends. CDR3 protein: CSAAGFYPQETQYF. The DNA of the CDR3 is TGCAGTGCTGCGGGCTTCTACCCTCAAGAGACCCAGTACTTC.

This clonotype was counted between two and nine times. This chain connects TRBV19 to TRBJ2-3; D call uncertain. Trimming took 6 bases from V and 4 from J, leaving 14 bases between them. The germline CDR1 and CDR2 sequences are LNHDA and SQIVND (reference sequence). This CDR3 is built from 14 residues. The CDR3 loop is CASSVGIGADTQYF. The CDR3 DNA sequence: TGTGCCAGTAGCGTAGGGATAGGTGCAGATACGCAGTATTTT.

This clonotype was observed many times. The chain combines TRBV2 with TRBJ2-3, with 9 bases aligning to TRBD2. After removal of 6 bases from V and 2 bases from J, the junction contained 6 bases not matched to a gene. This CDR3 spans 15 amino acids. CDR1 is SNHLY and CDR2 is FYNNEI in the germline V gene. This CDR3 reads CASRVAGAITDTQYF. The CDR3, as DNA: TGTGCCAGCAGAGTAGCGGGGGCGATCACAGATACGCAGTATTTT.

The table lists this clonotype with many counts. The CDR3 sequence is CASNTLPGYGYTF. In DNA form, the CDR3 reads TGTGCCAGTAATACCCTCCCCGGATATGGCTACACCTTC. The chain has TRBV19 and TRBJ1-2; D is unresolved. Trimming took 7 bases from V and 5 from J, leaving 14 bases between them. Germline CDR1 is LNHDA and CDR2 is SQIVND (reference sequence). The CDR3 spans 13 residues.

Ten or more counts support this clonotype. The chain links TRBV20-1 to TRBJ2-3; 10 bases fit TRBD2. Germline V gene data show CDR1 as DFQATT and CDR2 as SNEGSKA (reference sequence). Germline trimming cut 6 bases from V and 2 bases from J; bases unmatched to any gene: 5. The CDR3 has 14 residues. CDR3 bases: TGCAGTGCCCGTCTAGCGGGAGCCACAGATACGCAGTATTTT. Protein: CSARLAGATDTQYF.

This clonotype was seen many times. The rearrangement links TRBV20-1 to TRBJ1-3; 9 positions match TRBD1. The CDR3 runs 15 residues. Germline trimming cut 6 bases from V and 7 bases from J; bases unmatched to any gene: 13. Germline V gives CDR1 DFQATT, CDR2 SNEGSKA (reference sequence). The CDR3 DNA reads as TGCAGTGCGCAGGGACAGGGTGGTTTGTCGAACACCATATATTTT. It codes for CSAQGQGGLSNTIYF.

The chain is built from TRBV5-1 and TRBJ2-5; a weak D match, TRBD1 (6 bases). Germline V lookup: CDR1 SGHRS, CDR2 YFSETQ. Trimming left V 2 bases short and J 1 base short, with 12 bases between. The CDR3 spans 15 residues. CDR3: CASSLRGTLQETQYF. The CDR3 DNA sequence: TGCGCCAGCAGCTTAAGGGGGACCCTCCAAGAGACCCAGTACTTC. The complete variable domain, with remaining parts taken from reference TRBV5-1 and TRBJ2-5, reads KAGVTQTPRYLIKTRGQQVTLSCSPISGHRSVSWYQQTPGQGLQFLFEYFSETQRNKGNFPGRFSGRQFSNSRSEMNVSTLELGDSALYLCASSLRGTLQETQYFGPGTRLLVL.

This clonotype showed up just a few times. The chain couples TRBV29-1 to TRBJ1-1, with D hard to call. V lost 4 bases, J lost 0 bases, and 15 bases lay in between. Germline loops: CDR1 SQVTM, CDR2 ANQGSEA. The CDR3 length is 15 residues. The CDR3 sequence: CSVARMVGLNTEAFF. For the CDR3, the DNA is TGCAGCGTTGCTCGAATGGTGGGTCTGAACACTGAAGCTTTCTTT.

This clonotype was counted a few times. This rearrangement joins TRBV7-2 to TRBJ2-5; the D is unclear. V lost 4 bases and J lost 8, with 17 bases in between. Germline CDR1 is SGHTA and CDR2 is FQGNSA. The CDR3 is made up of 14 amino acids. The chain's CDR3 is CASSWASALDTQYF. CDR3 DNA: TGTGCCAGCAGCTGGGCTAGTGCCCTGGATACCCAGTACTTC.